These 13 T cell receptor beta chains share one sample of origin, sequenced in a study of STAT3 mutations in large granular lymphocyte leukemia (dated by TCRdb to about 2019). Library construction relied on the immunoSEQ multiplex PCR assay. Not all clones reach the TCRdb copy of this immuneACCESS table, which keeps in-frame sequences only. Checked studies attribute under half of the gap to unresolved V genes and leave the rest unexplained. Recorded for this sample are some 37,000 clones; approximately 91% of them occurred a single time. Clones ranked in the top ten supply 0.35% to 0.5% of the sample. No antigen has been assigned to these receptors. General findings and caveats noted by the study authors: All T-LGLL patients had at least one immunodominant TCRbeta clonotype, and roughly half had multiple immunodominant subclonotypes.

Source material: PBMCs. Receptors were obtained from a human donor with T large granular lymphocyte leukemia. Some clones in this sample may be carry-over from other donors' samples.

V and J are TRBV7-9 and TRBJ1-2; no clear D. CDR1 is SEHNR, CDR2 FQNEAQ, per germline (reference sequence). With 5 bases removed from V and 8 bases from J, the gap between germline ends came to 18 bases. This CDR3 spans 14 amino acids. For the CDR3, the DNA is TGTGCCAGCAGCCCAAGGCGACCTCGAAGGGGCTACACCTTC. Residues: CASSPRRPRRGYTF.

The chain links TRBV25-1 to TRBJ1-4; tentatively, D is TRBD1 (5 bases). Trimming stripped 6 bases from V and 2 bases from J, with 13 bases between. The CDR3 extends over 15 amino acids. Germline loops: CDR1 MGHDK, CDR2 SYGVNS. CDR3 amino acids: CASRAGNPTNEKLFF. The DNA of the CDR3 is TGTGCCAGCAGGGCAGGGAATCCCACTAATGAAAAACTGTTTTTT.

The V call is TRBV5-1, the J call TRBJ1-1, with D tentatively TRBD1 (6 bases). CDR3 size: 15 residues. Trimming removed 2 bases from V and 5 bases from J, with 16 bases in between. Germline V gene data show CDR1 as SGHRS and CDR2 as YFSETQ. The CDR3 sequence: CASSLSGAGGTEAFF. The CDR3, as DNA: TGCGCCAGCAGCTTATCGGGGGCGGGGGGGACTGAAGCTTTCTTT.

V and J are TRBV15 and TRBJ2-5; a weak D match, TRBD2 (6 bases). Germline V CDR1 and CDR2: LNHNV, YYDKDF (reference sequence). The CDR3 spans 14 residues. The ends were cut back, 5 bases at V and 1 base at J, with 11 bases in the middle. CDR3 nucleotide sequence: TGTGCCACCAGCGGGGGGACGGCCCAAGAGACCCAGTACTTC. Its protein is CATSGGTAQETQYF.

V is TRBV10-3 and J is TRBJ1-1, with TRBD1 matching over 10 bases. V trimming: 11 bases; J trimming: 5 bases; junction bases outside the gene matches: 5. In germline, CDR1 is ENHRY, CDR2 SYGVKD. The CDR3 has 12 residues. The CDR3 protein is CASRDRGTEAFF. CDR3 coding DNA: TGTGCCTCCCGGGACAGGGGAACTGAAGCTTTCTTT.

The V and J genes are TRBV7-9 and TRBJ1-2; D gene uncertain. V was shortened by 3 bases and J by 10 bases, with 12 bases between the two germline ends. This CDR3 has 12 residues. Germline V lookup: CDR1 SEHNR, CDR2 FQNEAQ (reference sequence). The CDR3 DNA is TGTGCCAGCAGCTTTTCGGGCTTTCCCTACACCTTC. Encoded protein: CASSFSGFPYTF.

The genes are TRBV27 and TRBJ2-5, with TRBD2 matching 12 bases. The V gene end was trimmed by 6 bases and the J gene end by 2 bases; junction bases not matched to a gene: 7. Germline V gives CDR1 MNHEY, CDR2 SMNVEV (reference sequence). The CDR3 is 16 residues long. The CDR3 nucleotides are TGTGCCAGCAGGACCGGGACTAGCGGGTGGCAAGAGACCCAGTACTTC. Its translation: CASRTGTSGWQETQYF.

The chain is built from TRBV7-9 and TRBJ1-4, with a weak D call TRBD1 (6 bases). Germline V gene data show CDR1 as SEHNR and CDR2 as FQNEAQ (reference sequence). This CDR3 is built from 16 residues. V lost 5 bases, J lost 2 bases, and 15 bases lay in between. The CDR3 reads CASSTYQGNTNEKLFF. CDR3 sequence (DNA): TGTGCCAGCAGCACATATCAGGGGAACACTAATGAAAAACTGTTTTTT. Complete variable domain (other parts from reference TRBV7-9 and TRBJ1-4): DTGVSQNPRHKITKRGQNVTFRCDPISEHNRLYWYRQTLGQGPEFLTYFQNEAQLEKSRLLSDRFSAERPKGSFSTLEIQRTEQGDSAMYLCASSTYQGNTNEKLFFGSGTQLSVL.

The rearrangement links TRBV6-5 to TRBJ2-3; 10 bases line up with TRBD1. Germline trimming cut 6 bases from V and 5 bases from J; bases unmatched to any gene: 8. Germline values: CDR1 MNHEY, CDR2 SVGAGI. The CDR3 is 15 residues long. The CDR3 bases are TGTGCCAGCAGGGTGGACAGGGGGAGGCGAGATACGCAGTATTTT. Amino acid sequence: CASRVDRGRRDTQYF.

CDR3 loop: CASSLATQETQYF. CDR3 sequence (DNA): TGCGCCAGCAGCTTGGCTACACAAGAGACCCAGTACTTC. The J gene is TRBJ2-5, the V gene TRBV5-1; D is ambiguous. This CDR3 region has 13 residues. The V end was cut by 0 bases, the J end by 2 bases, with 5 bases between. Looked up from germline, CDR1 is SGHRS and CDR2 is YFSETQ. Complete variable domain (other parts from reference TRBV5-1 and TRBJ2-5): KAGVTQTPRYLIKTRGQQVTLSCSPISGHRSVSWYQQTPGQGLQFLFEYFSETQRNKGNFPGRFSGRQFSNSRSEMNVSTLELGDSALYLCASSLATQETQYFGPGTRLLVL.

CDR3 DNA sequence: TGTGCCAGCAGTTTAAAACAGCCGTATGGCTACACCTTC. Protein: CASSLKQPYGYTF. V is TRBV28 and J is TRBJ1-2; D is ambiguous. V lost 2 bases, J lost 5 bases, and 9 bases lay in between. The CDR3 has 13 residues. CDR1 and CDR2 (germline): MDHEN, SYDVKM.

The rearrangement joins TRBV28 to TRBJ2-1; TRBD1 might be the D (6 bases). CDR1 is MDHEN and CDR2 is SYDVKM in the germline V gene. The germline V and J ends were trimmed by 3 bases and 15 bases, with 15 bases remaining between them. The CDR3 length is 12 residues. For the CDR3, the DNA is TGTGCCAGCAGTTTGGGACACCTTAACCCGTTCTTC. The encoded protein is CASSLGHLNPFF.

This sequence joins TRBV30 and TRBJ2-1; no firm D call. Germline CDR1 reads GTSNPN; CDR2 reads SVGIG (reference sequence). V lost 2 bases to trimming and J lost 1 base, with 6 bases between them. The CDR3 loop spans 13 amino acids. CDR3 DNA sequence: TGTGCCTGGAGTATGAGTTCCTACAATGAGCAGTTCTTC. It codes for CAWSMSSYNEQFF.